This T cell receptor (beta chain) was captured by sequencing in a study of cytomegalovirus exposure and HLA in healthy donors (dated by TCRdb to 2017 to 2019). Broadly, across the study: An earlier analysis of approximately 640 of the donors reported roughly 270 Gb of sequence data and 117 million unique TCR beta sequences from 150 million to 200 million T cells. An early release covering just under 650 HLA-typed donors comprised approximately 300 gigabases of sequencing data and tens of millions of unique TCR sequences. The genetic ancestry cluster associated with self-reported Caucasian donors included about 84% of the roughly 410 genotyped donors. The aim of the study was to test whether cataloging public T cell receptors could identify signatures of past pathogen exposure. The study used immunosequencing to profile the T cell repertoires of about 670 subjects and linked those repertoires to cytomegalovirus serostatus. Along with the roughly 700-subject first cohort, a separate validation cohort of over 90 different subjects was used. To predict cytomegalovirus infection status, the study combined high-throughput TCR immunosequencing, statistical association of individual TCRs with disease status, and machine learning. To study patterns of TCR occurrence, a later analysis re-analyzed previously published TCR beta repertoires from hundreds of donors and added high-resolution HLA genotyping. The later analysis used no new phenotypic data to find candidate immune exposures, relying instead on TCR beta sequences and their occurrence across donors. An earlier analysis of 587 of the donors applied high-throughput TCR beta sequencing to assess whether each TCR beta V gene segment acted as functional or pseudogenic. Alongside the repertoire data, information on donor age, sex, ethnicity and CMV serostatus was compiled. A later genetic analysis used genome-wide SNP genotypes for about 65% of the 666 donors, treating that subset as a discovery cohort. All discovery cohort repertoires had been generated on a single sequencing platform. Both class I and class II loci were covered by HLA typing, at four-digit resolution. Typing coverage differed by locus: A, B, C, DRB1 and DQB1 were typed in about 620-640 donors, DQA1 in approximately 520, DPA1 in over 600, and DPB1 in just under 480. Roughly 5 DR-DQ haplotypes were treated as single units for association and clustering because of strong linkage in the cohort. Across 398 genotyped donors of the cohort, an average of approximately 200,000 unique TCR beta nucleotide sequences per donor were sequenced, and roughly a sixth of those sequences were non-productive.

The cohort comprised some 700 healthy bone marrow donors. All cohort members were sampled while nominally healthy, although unrecorded immune exposures were likely present. The donor was CMV seronegative and was included in the group of a few hundred seronegative cohort members. Every donor gave a peripheral blood sample, and the peripheral blood mononuclear cells from that sample were used for TCR beta sequencing. The Qiagen DNeasy Blood Extraction Kit was used to extract genomic DNA from the blood cell samples. The library relied on the immunoSEQ multiplex PCR assay. For the multiplex PCR, a mixture combining 60 forward primers for TCR Vbeta segments and 13 reverse primers for TCR Jbeta segments was used. Amplification of the CDR3 region of rearranged TCR beta genes was performed with a multiplex PCR assay on genomic DNA. The Illumina HiSeq System was used to sequence the amplified TCR beta libraries as 87-base-pair reads. The authors processed their data as follows. A later analysis counted about 76 million unique TCR beta chains across the 650 to 800 repertoires, and roughly 10 million of these chains were shared by at least two donors. To remove PCR and sequencing errors, raw reads were error-corrected and collapsed into unique sequences using a nearest-neighbor algorithm that merged closely related sequences. To assign V, D and J gene segments, CDR3 sequences were aligned to IMGT reference sequences. For a sequence to be retained, a match of at least six nucleotides to both a V gene segment and a J gene segment was required. Rearrangements were called productive when the CDR3 lacked stop codons and stayed in frame with V and J; all others were non-productive. Following IMGT convention, CDR3 was defined as the stretch from the second conserved V-encoded cysteine to the conserved J-encoded phenylalanine. The earlier analysis of a few hundred of the donors excluded sequences that lacked an unambiguous match to a single V gene segment. An earlier analysis of about 590 of the donors classified V segments as functional when productive rearrangements were above 56.7% and as segregating when the standard deviation between donors was above 5%. A statistical classification framework was built to diagnose cytomegalovirus status from the catalog of TCR beta chain sequences. V and J gene assignment, in a later analysis, came from comparing TCR nucleotide sequences with IMGT/GENE-DB human TR gene sequences. In a later analysis, CDR3 sequences and most-parsimonious VDJ recombination scenarios were assigned using the TCRdist pipeline. In a later analysis, every TCR beta chain was defined by the combination of its CDR3 amino acid sequence and its V-gene family, and reads without a unique V-gene family were dropped. A later analysis removed 450 to 600 highly shared, low-generation-probability nucleotide sequences to deal with suspected cross-contamination and a sequencing artifact. In a later analysis, a clonal expansion index for each public chain was calculated from normalized within-repertoire ranks of inferred template counts. In a later analysis, generation probabilities were computed using a VDJ recombination model fitted to out-of-frame rearrangements, and the results were checked against IGoR. In a later analysis, TCR-TCR, TCR-HLA and TCR-CMV co-occurrence was scored with hypergeometric tests, and a repertoire-size bias correction was applied to TCR pairs. False discovery rates were estimated in a later analysis by permuting HLA or CMV assignments 20 times. In a later analysis, co-occurring TCRs were grouped with DBSCAN, and TCRdist sequence similarity was added when clustering was performed within HLA-allele-positive subsets. Repertoires with fewer than 30,000 or more than 120,000 public chains, plus five repertoires with anomalous nucleotide sharing, were excluded from co-occurrence clustering. What TCRdb holds here is the immuneACCESS table cut down to in-frame rearrangements. Part of the clones is not present; checked against another copy, under half of the missing clones reflect an unresolved V gene, and the others are unexplained. That table gives V, J and clone size, and the DNA gave D and trimming. The sample yields about 140,000 clones; 79% were counted once. The biggest ten clones account for approximately 3% of the sample.

Turning to this clone: Its specific antigen is unknown. An end of the junction differs from the germline gene, which may be a read error.

Overall results and qualifications from the work: A later analysis reported that several top co-occurrence clusters appeared linked to parvovirus B19, influenza, CMV and Epstein-Barr virus. The 87-base-pair reads could not distinguish some IMGT-functional V segments, including TRBV6-2 and TRBV6-3, so those segments were excluded. A cluster of highly shared sequence variants was judged likely to represent a technical artifact of the sequencing pipeline. This cohort had only TCR beta chains sequenced, and the lack of alpha or paired-chain data limited which features could be detected. In a later analysis, 16,951 TCR beta sequences were associated with specific HLA alleles at a false discovery rate of 0.05. The presence/absence analyses assumed that sequencing depth was roughly uniform across donors, and that assumption may not be true. Cytomegalovirus status was reported to be diagnosed by the classifier with high specificity and sensitivity in both the original and validation cohorts. In a later analysis, most CMV-associated TCR beta chains were found to appear HLA-restricted, with HLA associations seemingly driven largely by CMV exposure. The only immune exposure information available for the cohort was CMV serostatus. Because HLA typing was unavailable for some donors at each locus, only the typed subset was used in association tests. Across donors, most TCR sequences were observed very rarely, whereas some public TCRs were present in many individuals. A few of the identified cytomegalovirus-associated TCR beta chains were confirmed in vitro to be specific for cytomegalovirus antigens. Linkage disequilibrium might explain the correlated functional status among segregating V segments, but an unknown experimental factor could not be ruled out. A further reported finding was that TCR beta sequences accurately predicted the HLA-A and HLA-B alleles for most subjects in the first cohort. An association between a missense DCLRE1C variant and V-gene and J-gene trimming of TCR beta chains was found in a later genetic analysis and replicated in an independent cohort. The authors suggested that the approach could potentially be generalized to other disease states and immunological phenotypes. In a later genetic analysis, fewer N-insertions in productive TCRs were reported among donors in an Asian-associated ancestry cluster than the roughly 670-donor mean. In a later analysis, HLA-associated TCR beta chains showed more clonal expansion and lower generation probabilities than non-associated chains that were equally common. The earlier analysis of a few hundred of the donors excluded some 16 rarely observed V segments, including chromosome 9 orphons, because counts were too low. In a later analysis, TCR association rates were found to vary across HLA loci, with the most associated TCRs seen for DRB1 alleles and the fewest for HLA-C alleles. When HLA alleles, especially DR and DQ, strongly co-occurred, attributing TCR associations to individual alleles was difficult. An earlier analysis of roughly 570 of the donors showed that most TCR beta V segments appeared in productive rearrangements either about 87% or about 30% of the time, which broadly matched IMGT annotations. In the study, roughly 160 TCR beta chains were listed as associated with cytomegalovirus.

CDR1 and CDR2 were assigned from the germline V gene as SNHLY and FYNNEI. Counted from cysteine to phenylalanine, this CDR3 has 13 amino acids. Only CDR3 DNA is held: 39 bases, read in frame from base 1. The TCR sequence derives from a female donor in good health and CMV-seronegative. The V and J genes are TRBV2 and TRBJ2-7; TRBD1 agrees with 8 junctional bases. Sequencing input: PBMCs. The base sequence is TGTGCCAGCACTGAACAGGGGGGCAACGAGCAGTACTTC. Its coded protein is CASTEQGGNEQYF.